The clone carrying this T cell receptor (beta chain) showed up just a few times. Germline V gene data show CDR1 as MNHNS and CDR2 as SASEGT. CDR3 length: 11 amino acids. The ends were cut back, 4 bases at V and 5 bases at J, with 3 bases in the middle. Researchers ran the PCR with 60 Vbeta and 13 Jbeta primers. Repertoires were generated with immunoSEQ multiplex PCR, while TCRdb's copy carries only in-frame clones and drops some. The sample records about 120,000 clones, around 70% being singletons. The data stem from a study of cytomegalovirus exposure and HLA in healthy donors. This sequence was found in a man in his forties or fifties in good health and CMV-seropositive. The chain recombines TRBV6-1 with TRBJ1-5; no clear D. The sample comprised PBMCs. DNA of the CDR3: TGTGCCAGCAGTGCTCATCAGCCCCAGCATTTT. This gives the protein CASSAHQPQHF.